Sequencing of this T cell receptor (beta chain) was carried out in a study of OX40 agonist ivuxolimab in advanced cancers. With respect to this clone: Its antigen is as yet unknown.

Study conclusions and caveats: Some of the lowest clonal expansion was seen in partial responders at 0.1-3.0 mg/kg. Among expanded peripheral T cells, antigen specificity went undetermined.

Assay: immunoSEQ multiplex PCR; the TCRdb copy retains only in-frame clones and omits some. The sample holds about 80,000 clones, approximately 85% seen once. The V end was cut by 4 bases, the J end by 5 bases, with 17 bases between. The CDR3 has 15 amino acids. Germline V gene data show CDR1 as MNHNS and CDR2 as SASEGT. This sequence originates from an adult with an advanced solid tumor such as melanoma, head and neck, liver or kidney cancer. The chain joins TRBV6-1 to TRBJ1-1, with D possibly matching TRBD1 (6 bases). This material consisted of CD4+ or CD8+ T cells sorted from blood, taken in a trial of the OX40 agonist ivuxolimab. CDR3 DNA sequence: TGTGCCAGCAGTGGGTCTCTCGGGGGGGCGACTGAAGCTTTCTTT. It specifies CASSGSLGGATEAFF.